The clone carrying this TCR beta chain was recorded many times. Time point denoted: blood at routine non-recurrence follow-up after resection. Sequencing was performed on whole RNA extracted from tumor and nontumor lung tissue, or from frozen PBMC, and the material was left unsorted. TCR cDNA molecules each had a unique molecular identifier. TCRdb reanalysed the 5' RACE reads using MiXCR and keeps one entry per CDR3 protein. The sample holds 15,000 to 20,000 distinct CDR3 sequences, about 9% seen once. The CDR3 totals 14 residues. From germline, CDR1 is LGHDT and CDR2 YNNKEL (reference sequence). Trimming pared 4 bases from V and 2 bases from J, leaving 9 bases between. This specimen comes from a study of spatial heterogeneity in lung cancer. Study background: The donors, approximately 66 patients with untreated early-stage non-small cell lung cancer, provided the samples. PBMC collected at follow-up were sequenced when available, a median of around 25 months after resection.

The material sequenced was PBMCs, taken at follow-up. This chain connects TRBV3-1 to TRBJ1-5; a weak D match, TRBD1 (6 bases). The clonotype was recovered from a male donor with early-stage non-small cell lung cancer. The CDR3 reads CASSRRGGNQPQHF. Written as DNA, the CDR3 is TGTGCCAGCAGCCGGAGGGGGGGCAATCAGCCCCAGCATTTT.